Each of the 29 T cell receptor beta chains below was sequenced from the same sample in a study of T cells after yellow fever vaccination. In TCRdb, the 5' RACE reads were re-called with MiXCR into one record per CDR3 protein. Counted here are 150,000 to 200,000 distinct CDR3 sequences, under 7.5% occurring once; the ten biggest clones make up more than 2%. The starting material was CD4+ T cells sorted from PBMCs, obtained 5 days after the first yellow fever vaccination. The receptors come from a man between 18 and 35 years old who received the YFV17D yellow fever vaccine.

This clonotype came up a few times. The chain joins TRBV24-1 to TRBJ2-1, with D unresolved. Trimming removed 0 bases from V and 7 bases from J, with 9 bases in between. The CDR3 is 14 amino acids. Germline CDR1 and CDR2: KGHDR and SFDVKD. The CDR3 reads CATSDLMMRNEQFF. The DNA of the CDR3 is TGTGCCACCAGTGATTTGATGATGCGGAATGAGCAGTTCTTC.

This clonotype was observed many times. The CDR3 reads CASSPPQGRGTEAFF. The CDR3 DNA is TGTGCCAGCAGCCCCCCTCAGGGCCGGGGCACTGAAGCTTTCTTT. The chain couples TRBV12-3 or TRBV12-4 to TRBJ1-1, with a weak D call TRBD1 (5 bases). V lost 6 bases and J 4 bases, leaving 18 bases between the germline ends. This CDR3 has 15 residues.

The chain is built from TRBV7-8 and TRBJ2-1; the D is unclear. This CDR3 spans 13 amino acids. The V gene's germline CDR1 is SGHVS and CDR2 FQNEAQ. Trimming stripped 7 bases from V and 6 bases from J, with 13 bases between. The CDR3 nucleotides are TGTGCCAGCACCCAGGCCAGGAGCAATGAGCAGTTCTTC. Translating it yields CASTQARSNEQFF.

This clonotype has ten or more counts. The V gene is TRBV3-1, the J gene TRBJ2-2; D gene ambiguous. Germline loops: CDR1 LGHDT, CDR2 YNNKEL (reference sequence). CDR3 length: 13 residues. Trimming pared 0 bases from V and 6 bases from J, leaving 5 bases between. The CDR3 loop reads CASSQDLAGELFF. DNA of the CDR3: TGTGCCAGCAGCCAAGATCTCGCCGGGGAGCTGTTTTTT.

This clonotype was seen many times. The V and J genes are TRBV4-2 and TRBJ1-5, with TRBD1 as a possible D gene (6 bases). Germline V lookup: CDR1 LGHNA, CDR2 YNFKEQ. Trimming removed 0 bases from V and 7 bases from J, with 13 bases in between. There are 15 residues in the CDR3. Here the CDR3 reads CASSQDLKGGQPQHF. The CDR3 DNA reads TGTGCCAGCAGCCAAGACCTGAAAGGGGGACAGCCCCAGCATTTT.

This clonotype was picked up many times. This chain uses TRBV14 with TRBJ1-4, with D hard to call. This CDR3 spans 15 amino acids. Per the germline V gene, CDR1 is SGHDN and CDR2 is FVKESK. The germline V and J ends were trimmed by 1 base and 8 bases, with 14 bases remaining between them. The CDR3 DNA sequence: TGTGCCAGCAGCCAAGGGGCTCGGGGAGGCGAAAAACTGTTTTTT. Translated, it gives CASSQGARGGEKLFF.

The V call is TRBV5-1, the J call TRBJ2-3; 10 positions agree with TRBD2. CDR1 is SGHRS, CDR2 YFSETQ, per germline. The CDR3 runs 16 residues. The trim removed 5 bases at V and 3 bases at J, leaving 9 bases unmatched. In nucleotides, the CDR3 is TGCGCCAGCAGAACTGGTACTAGCGGGGTAACAGATACGCAGTATTTT. It yields the protein CASRTGTSGVTDTQYF. Variable domain in full (rest from reference TRBV5-1 and TRBJ2-3): KAGVTQTPRYLIKTRGQQVTLSCSPISGHRSVSWYQQTPGQGLQFLFEYFSETQRNKGNFPGRFSGRQFSNSRSEMNVSTLELGDSALYLCASRTGTSGVTDTQYFGPGTRLTVL.

This clonotype was seen only a few times. This chain joins TRBV5-4 and TRBJ1-1; possible D gene TRBD1, 5 bases. V was trimmed by 3 bases and J by 3 bases, leaving 12 bases between them. This CDR3 is built from 14 residues. Germline assignment: CDR1 SGHNT and CDR2 YYREEE (reference sequence). The CDR3 spells CASSWDRGYTEAFF. As DNA, the CDR3 is TGTGCCAGCAGCTGGGACCGAGGATACACTGAAGCTTTCTTT.

This clonotype was found many times. The V call is TRBV29-1, the J call TRBJ1-2; no clear D. CDR1 and CDR2 (germline): SQVTM, ANQGSEA. V lost 1 base, J lost 1 base, and 13 bases lay in between. The CDR3 runs 15 residues. The chain's CDR3 is CSVEVRVLNNYGYTF. In DNA form, the CDR3 reads TGCAGCGTTGAAGTGCGGGTTCTGAATAACTATGGCTACACCTTC.

This clonotype was seen ten or more times. V and J are TRBV29-1 and TRBJ2-5; D is unclear. Trimming stripped 5 bases from V and 5 bases from J, with 15 bases between. CDR3 length: 13 amino acids. Germline CDR1 SQVTM, CDR2 ANQGSEA. The CDR3 reads CSVRSLSRETQYF. The CDR3 nucleotides are TGCAGCGTTCGGTCGCTAAGCAGGGAGACCCAGTACTTC.

This chain links TRBV5-6 with TRBJ2-3, with D tentatively TRBD2 (5 bases). The germline gives CDR1 SGHDT, CDR2 YYEEEE. There are 11 residues in the CDR3. The V and J ends lost 7 bases and 4 bases respectively, with 7 bases between them. This CDR3 reads CASAGADTQYF. In nucleotides, the CDR3 is TGTGCCAGCGCCGGGGCAGATACGCAGTATTTT.

The J gene is TRBJ2-3, the V gene TRBV10-3; 7 bases fit TRBD1. V was clipped by 6 bases and J by 2 bases; unmatched bases: 11. Germline CDR1 ENHRY, CDR2 SYGVKD. The CDR3 length is 16 residues. CDR3 in amino acids: CAISEGRDRVTDTQYF. The CDR3 nucleotides read TGTGCCATCAGCGAGGGCCGGGACAGAGTCACAGATACGCAGTATTTT.

This clonotype was seen ten or more times. The chain carries TRBV20-1 and TRBJ2-3; 10 nucleotides align to TRBD1. The ends lost 5 bases at V and 4 bases at J; junction bases unmatched: 6. From germline, CDR1 is DFQATT and CDR2 SNEGSKA (reference sequence). CDR3 length equals 14 residues. CDR3 coding DNA: TGCAGTGCTGTCGGACAGGGGGTGGCAGATACGCAGTATTTT. This translates into CSAVGQGVADTQYF.

In this sample, this clonotype turned up many times. The chain links TRBV6-1 to TRBJ2-7; 8 bases map to TRBD1. The CDR3 is 16 residues long. Germline CDR1 MNHNS, CDR2 SASEGT. V gave up 11 bases and J gave up 4 bases; unmatched junction bases: 19. The CDR3, as DNA: TGTGCCTTGGACGATTCCCGGAGACAGGGGATATACGAGCAGTACTTC. It yields the protein CALDDSRRQGIYEQYF.

This clonotype was observed many times. In nucleotides, the CDR3 is TGCAGTGCCAAACTAGCGGGGGACACAGATACGCAGTATTTT. Its translation: CSAKLAGDTDTQYF. The chain has TRBV20-1 and TRBJ2-3, with 11 bases lining up with TRBD2. Germline V gives CDR1 DFQATT, CDR2 SNEGSKA (reference sequence). V lost 6 bases, J lost 2 bases, and 4 bases stayed unmatched. This CDR3 has 14 amino acids.

There are a few counts of this clonotype. The J gene is TRBJ1-2, the V gene TRBV25-1; D is perhaps TRBD1 (5 bases). This CDR3 contains 15 residues. Trimming pared 2 bases from V and 0 bases from J, leaving 10 bases between. Germline loops: CDR1 MGHDK, CDR2 SYGVNS. Here the CDR3 DNA reads TGTGCCAGCAGTGAAGAAGGGGCCTCTAACTATGGCTACACCTTC. It yields the protein CASSEEGASNYGYTF.

This clonotype was observed at least ten times. The rearrangement joins TRBV5-1 to TRBJ2-5; no reliable D call. This CDR3 spans 16 amino acids. CDR1 and CDR2 (germline): SGHRS, YFSETQ. Trimming shortened V by 0 bases and J by 0 bases, and 12 bases separated the two germline ends. Here the CDR3 DNA reads TGCGCCAGCAGCTTGGGGTCGAACGGAAACCAAGAGACCCAGTACTTC. It yields the protein CASSLGSNGNQETQYF.

This chain links TRBV5-1 with TRBJ2-2; TRBD1 is a possible D gene (5 bases). The CDR3 spans 16 residues. V lost 6 bases, J lost 1 base, and 16 bases lay in between. CDR1 is SGHRS and CDR2 is YFSETQ in the germline V gene. CDR3 nucleotide sequence: TGCGCCAGCAACTTCTTGACCCAGGGGAACACCGGGGAGCTGTTTTTT. This codes for CASNFLTQGNTGELFF.

J is TRBJ2-2 and V is TRBV12-3 or TRBV12-4; D is ambiguous. The length of the CDR3 is 14 residues. V was pared by 3 bases and J by 2 bases, with 7 bases between. CDR3 bases: TGTGCCAGCAGTTTGTGGGCAAACACCGGGGAGCTGTTTTTT. Its translation is CASSLWANTGELFF.

There are a few counts of this clonotype. This chain links TRBV24-1 with TRBJ2-3; D possibly corresponds to TRBD2 (5 bases). The V end lost 2 bases, the J end lost 4 bases, and 12 bases lay between the germline ends. This CDR3 comprises 15 residues. Germline V gene data show CDR1 as KGHDR and CDR2 as SFDVKD. CDR3 nucleotides: TGTGCCACCAGTGATTACCGGGGTGTGGCAGATACGCAGTATTTT. Its protein product is CATSDYRGVADTQYF.

This clonotype was counted many times. The gene calls are TRBV29-1 and TRBJ1-1, with TRBD1 as a possible D gene (6 bases). Germline V gives CDR1 SQVTM, CDR2 ANQGSEA. V was pared by 7 bases and J by 0 bases, with 15 bases between. This CDR3 has 14 amino acids. The CDR3 DNA reads as TGCAGCGCAAACCTGGGGGCGGTGAACACTGAAGCTTTCTTT. Its translation: CSANLGAVNTEAFF.

This clonotype was counted many times. The chain combines TRBV7-3 with TRBJ2-7, with 10 bases fitting TRBD1. Germline values: CDR1 SGHTA, CDR2 FQGTGA. J was trimmed by 6 bases and V by 5 bases; bases with no gene match: 13. The CDR3 has 16 amino acids. CDR3 coding DNA: TGTGCCAGCAGCCCCCCCCCCGGGACAGGGGCGAGCGAGCAGTACTTC. Its protein is CASSPPPGTGASEQYF. The full variable domain, its missing parts supplied by reference TRBV7-3 and TRBJ2-7, is GAGVSQTPSNKVTEKGKYVELRCDPISGHTALYWYRQSLGQGPEFLIYFQGTGAADDSGLPNDRFFAVRPEGSVSTLKIQRTERGDSAVYLCASSPPPGTGASEQYFGPGTRLTVT.

This clonotype was seen only a few times. The chain carries TRBV5-1 and TRBJ2-5; 10 bases match TRBD1. V lost 4 bases, J lost 5 bases, and 5 bases stayed unmatched. Per the germline V gene, CDR1 is SGHRS and CDR2 is YFSETQ. CDR3 length: 14 amino acids. The CDR3 region is CASSPDRGEETQYF. In DNA, the CDR3 is TGCGCCAGCAGCCCGGACAGGGGGGAGGAGACCCAGTACTTC.

The chain is built from TRBV18 and TRBJ1-4, with 7 bases lining up with TRBD1. The CDR3 length is 13 residues. Germline lookup yields CDR1 KGHSH and CDR2 LQKENI. Trimming took 3 bases from V and 13 from J; bases not matched to a gene: 8. CDR3 nucleotide sequence: TGTGCCAGCTCACCCGGACAGGCCGGTGGACTGTTTTTT. Its translation is CASSPGQAGGLFF.

This clonotype was seen at least ten times. J is TRBJ1-1 and V is TRBV18; D possibly corresponds to TRBD1 (6 bases). Per the germline V gene, CDR1 is KGHSH and CDR2 is LQKENI. Trimming took 7 bases from V and 1 from J, leaving 10 bases between them. This CDR3 has 13 amino acids. The DNA for the CDR3 is TGTGCCAGCTTCAGGGGTTGGAACACTGAAGCTTTCTTT. It specifies CASFRGWNTEAFF.

This clonotype was counted ten times or more. J is TRBJ2-1 and V is TRBV18; TRBD2 aligns across 12 bases. The CDR3 runs 16 residues. With 1 base clipped from V and 10 bases from J, the junction kept 8 bases outside the gene matches. Per germline, CDR1 KGHSH and CDR2 LQKENI. The CDR3 nucleotides are TGTGCCAGCTCACCACTACTAGCGGGGGGTTCCGGGGAGCAGTTCTTC. Translated: CASSPLLAGGSGEQFF.

In its sample, this clonotype was seen many times. For the CDR3, the DNA is TGTGCCAGCAGTTTACGGTCATTTGCGGTGGGGGAGCTGTTTTTT. Translated, it gives CASSLRSFAVGELFF. The chain combines TRBV28 with TRBJ2-2, with D uncertain. CDR1 MDHEN and CDR2 SYDVKM come from the germline V gene. V was pared by 2 bases and J by 8 bases, with 15 bases between. CDR3 length: 15 amino acids.

This clonotype was observed many times. The V call is TRBV4-1, the J call TRBJ1-2; D remains unclear. There are 15 residues in the CDR3. In germline, CDR1 is MGHRA, CDR2 YSYEKL. Deletions cut 1 base from V and 4 bases from J, with 13 bases between. In nucleotides, the CDR3 is TGCGCCAGCAGCCAAGGAATGATCTCCGGCTATGGCTACACCTTC. The encoded protein is CASSQGMISGYGYTF.

This clonotype was seen at least ten times. The V call is TRBV7-9, the J call TRBJ2-5; D remains unclear. Germline V gene sequence: CDR1 SEHNR, CDR2 FQNEAQ (reference sequence). There are 11 residues in the CDR3. Trimming pared 4 bases from V and 3 bases from J, leaving 3 bases between. The CDR3 sequence is CASSSKETQYF. For the CDR3, the DNA is TGTGCCAGCAGCTCCAAAGAGACCCAGTACTTC.